This entry lists 28 T cell receptor beta chains sequenced from one sample in a study of response to subunit inactivated influenza vaccine. TCRdb independently ran MiXCR on the RT-PCR reads; one entry per CDR3 protein. Here the sample spans about 650,000 distinct CDR3 sequences, approximately 15% being singletons. The material was PBMCs from blood, obtained 11 to 12 days after vaccination. Receptors originate from a middle-aged man who received an inactivated influenza vaccine.

The chain has TRBV29-1 and TRBJ2-4, with 12 bases lining up with TRBD1. CDR3 length: 14 residues. V lost 6 bases, J lost 8 bases, and 8 bases stayed unmatched. Germline CDR1 and CDR2: SQVTM and ANQGSEA. In DNA, the CDR3 is TGCAGCGTACTACCGGGACAGGGGGCGGACATTCAGTACTTC. This codes for CSVLPGQGADIQYF.

The table lists this clonotype with a few counts. The chain combines TRBV5-1 with TRBJ2-4; 8 bases fit TRBD1. Germline CDR1 and CDR2: SGHRS and YFSETQ. The CDR3 consists of 16 residues. V dropped 5 bases and J dropped 1; count of bases not matched to a gene: 8. CDR3 loop: CASSLKQGAAKNIQYF. DNA of the CDR3: TGCGCCAGCAGTTTGAAGCAGGGGGCGGCCAAAAACATTCAGTACTTC.

This clonotype has just a few counts. The chain joins TRBV7-9 to TRBJ2-3, with D perhaps TRBD1 (6 bases). Germline loops: CDR1 SEHNR, CDR2 FQNEAQ (reference sequence). V shed 6 bases and J shed 2 bases, with 21 bases lying between them. This CDR3 contains 17 residues. CDR3 nucleotide sequence: TGTGCCAGCAGACAGAAACCGGGACACAAACACACAGATACGCAGTATTTT. It yields the protein CASRQKPGHKHTDTQYF.

This clonotype was counted many times. The gene calls are TRBV29-1 and TRBJ1-1; TRBD1 matches 7 bases. The V gene's germline CDR1 is SQVTM and CDR2 ANQGSEA. The trim removed 3 bases at V and 4 bases at J, leaving 2 bases unmatched. The CDR3 consists of 12 residues. This CDR3 is CSVEQGVTEAFF. The CDR3 nucleotides read TGCAGCGTTGAGCAGGGGGTCACTGAAGCTTTCTTT.

The CDR3 reads CASSDRGDNYGYTF. The CDR3 DNA reads TGTGCCAGCAGTGACAGGGGGGACAACTATGGCTACACCTTC. V usage is TRBV2 and J usage is TRBJ1-2, with 7 bases identical to TRBD1. Germline lookup yields CDR1 SNHLY and CDR2 FYNNEI. The CDR3 is made up of 14 amino acids. The ends lost 3 bases at V and 2 bases at J; junction bases unmatched: 3. Drawing the rest from reference TRBV2 and TRBJ1-2, the complete variable domain is EPEVTQTPSHQVTQMGQEVILRCVPISNHLYFYWYRQILGQKVEFLVSFYNNEISEKSEIFDDQFSVERPDGSNFTLKIRSTKLEDSAMYFCASSDRGDNYGYTFGSGTRLTVV.

This clonotype appeared a single time. V gene TRBV14 combines with J gene TRBJ2-7, with D perhaps matching TRBD1 or TRBD2 (5 bases each). CDR3 size: 13 residues. CDR1 is SGHDN, CDR2 FVKESK, per germline. V shed 4 bases and J shed 6 bases, with 13 bases lying between them. The CDR3 DNA follows: TGTGCCAGCAGCCCATGGGGTGGGGGCGAGCAGTACTTC. It encodes CASSPWGGGEQYF.

The rearrangement uses TRBV5-1 and TRBJ2-1, with a tentative D call TRBD2 (6 bases). Germline CDR1 reads SGHRS; CDR2 reads YFSETQ. V dropped 5 bases and J dropped 2 bases, with 11 bases sitting between them. The CDR3 sequence is 14 residues long. As DNA, the CDR3 is TGCGCCAGCAGAGGTGCGGGGACCTACAATGAGCAGTTCTTC. Residues: CASRGAGTYNEQFF.

This clonotype has a handful of counts. The V gene is TRBV11-2, the J gene TRBJ2-1; TRBD2 matches at 8 bases. The CDR3 runs 18 residues. The ends lost 4 bases at V and 2 bases at J; junction bases unmatched: 13. CDR1 and CDR2 from the germline V gene are SGHAT and FQNNGV. The CDR3: CASSSSETGGPTYNEQFF. CDR3 DNA: TGTGCCAGCAGCTCTTCTGAGACGGGAGGGCCTACCTACAATGAGCAGTTCTTC.

The CDR3 here is CASSLAGLEGQFF. The CDR3 coding sequence is TGTGCCAGCAGCTTAGCGGGGCTGGAGGGGCAGTTCTTC. V is TRBV7-2 and J is TRBJ2-1; TRBD2 might be the D (6 bases). The ends were cut back, 0 bases at V and 12 bases at J, with 12 bases in the middle. Germline V gene data show CDR1 as SGHTA and CDR2 as FQGNSA. The CDR3 has 13 amino acids. Combining the CDR3 with reference TRBV7-2 and TRBJ2-1 gives the whole variable domain GAGVSQSPSNKVTEKGKDVELRCDPISGHTALYWYRQSLGQGLEFLIYFQGNSAPDKSGLPSDRFSAERTGGSVSTLTIQRTQQEDSAVYLCASSLAGLEGQFFGPGTRLTVL.

V usage is TRBV25-1 and J usage is TRBJ2-1, with D uncertain. The germline V gene encodes CDR1 MGHDK and CDR2 SYGVNS. The CDR3 length is 16 residues. V gave up 2 bases and J gave up 8 bases, with 19 bases separating them. As DNA, the CDR3 is TGTGCCAGCAGTGAACGGGCTCCCAGTCCTCTCGATGAGCAGTTCTTC. Translated, it gives CASSERAPSPLDEQFF. The full variable domain, in which reference TRBV25-1 and TRBJ2-1 provide the parts outside the CDR3, is EADIYQTPRYLVIGTGKKITLECSQTMGHDKMYWYQQDPGMELHLIHYSYGVNSTEKGDLSSESTVSRIRTEHFPLTLESARPSHTSQYLCASSERAPSPLDEQFFGPGTRLTVL.

This clonotype was found a few times. This chain joins TRBV21-1 and TRBJ2-1; TRBD2, the table's D call, lacks a check against the DNA. TRBV21-1 constitutes a pseudogene. This CDR3 has 14 residues. The CDR3 DNA follows: TGTGCCAGCAGCAAATTTGGGGAGTACAATGAGCAGTTCTTC. Translation gives CASSKFGEYNEQFF.

The V gene is TRBV7-2, the J gene TRBJ2-2; 7 positions agree with TRBD2. The CDR3 has 14 amino acids. Germline-derived CDR1 and CDR2 are SGHTA and FQGNSA. V dropped 5 bases and J dropped 14; count of bases not matched to a gene: 14. In nucleotides, the CDR3 is TGTGCCAGCAGCCCCGGGACTACATCACTGGGTCTGTTTTTT. This codes for CASSPGTTSLGLFF.

CDR3 amino acids: CATSRTGDSYEQYF. In DNA form, the CDR3 reads TGTGCCACCAGCAGGACAGGGGACTCCTACGAGCAGTACTTC. The J gene is TRBJ2-7, the V gene TRBV15, with 8 nucleotides matching TRBD1. The ends lost 3 bases at V and 0 bases at J; junction bases unmatched: 1. Per the germline V gene, CDR1 is LNHNV and CDR2 is YYDKDF (reference sequence). This CDR3 region has 14 residues.

This chain connects TRBV7-6 to TRBJ1-6; TRBD1 matches 9 bases. J lost 7 bases, V lost 6 bases, and 4 bases had no gene match. The germline V gene has CDR1 SGHVS and CDR2 FNYEAQ. This CDR3 spans 14 amino acids. CDR3 coding DNA: TGTGCCAGCAGGCGCGACAGGGGGAATTCACCCCTCCACTTT. Its protein is CASRRDRGNSPLHF.

The chain combines TRBV10-1 with TRBJ2-7; TRBD1 matches at 9 bases. CDR1 and CDR2 (germline): WNHNN, SYGVQD (reference sequence). This CDR3 has 13 residues. The junction had 3 bases not matched to a gene; V was cut back by 2 bases and J by 7 bases. The CDR3, as DNA: TGCGCCAGCAGTGAGGGGGGGACAGGGGAGCAGTACTTC. Translation: CASSEGGTGEQYF.

The chain couples TRBV10-2 to TRBJ2-5; 7 bases match TRBD2. The germline gives CDR1 WSHSY, CDR2 SAAADI. This CDR3 comprises 14 residues. The J segment lost 7 bases and the V segment lost 4 bases, leaving 9 bases of the junction unmatched. The DNA of the CDR3 is TGCGCCAGCAGTGGTACGGGGGGTCGAGGGACCCAGTACTTC. This codes for CASSGTGGRGTQYF.

This clonotype was counted only a few times. The chain couples TRBV29-1 to TRBJ1-2; 9 nucleotides align to TRBD1. Germline trimming cut 7 bases from V and 2 bases from J; bases unmatched to any gene: 5. This CDR3 region has 13 residues. From germline, CDR1 is SQVTM and CDR2 ANQGSEA. The CDR3 here is CSAWTGANYGYTF. The CDR3 DNA reads TGCAGCGCATGGACAGGGGCCAACTATGGCTACACCTTC. Complete variable domain (other parts from reference TRBV29-1 and TRBJ1-2): SAVISQKPSRDICQRGTSLTIQCQVDSQVTMMFWYRQQPGQSLTLIATANQGSEATYESGFVIDKFPISRPNLTFSTLTVSNMSPEDSSIYLCSAWTGANYGYTFGSGTRLTVV.

The chain links TRBV29-1 to TRBJ1-4, with TRBD1 as a possible D gene (5 bases). Germline CDR1 reads SQVTM; CDR2 reads ANQGSEA. The CDR3 runs to 13 residues. Deletions cut 6 bases from V and 8 bases from J, with 16 bases between. The DNA for the CDR3 is TGCAGCGTGGCCGGGACCCTCCAGGAAAAACTGTTTTTT. Its protein product is CSVAGTLQEKLFF.

This chain connects TRBV20-1 to TRBJ2-5, with 10 bases matching TRBD1. Trimming cost V 1 base and J 1 base; bases outside gene matches: 9. This CDR3 is built from 17 residues. From germline, CDR1 is DFQATT and CDR2 SNEGSKA (reference sequence). In DNA form, the CDR3 reads TGCAGTGCTAGAGTCCGGGACAGGGGCCGGAGCCAAGAGACCCAGTACTTC. It specifies CSARVRDRGRSQETQYF.

A few counts support this clonotype. The chain carries TRBV29-1 and TRBJ2-7; D is unclear. CDR1 and CDR2 from the germline V gene are SQVTM and ANQGSEA. V lost 4 bases, J lost 5 bases, and 9 bases lay in between. This CDR3 is 11 amino acids long. The CDR3 sequence is CSVGHLNEQYF. DNA for the CDR3: TGCAGCGTTGGTCATCTGAACGAGCAGTACTTC.

This clonotype was recorded at least ten times. The chain recombines TRBV6-5 with TRBJ2-7, with 16 positions matching TRBD2. Trimming cost V 0 bases and J 5 bases; bases outside gene matches: 7. This CDR3 has 18 residues. The V gene's germline CDR1 is MNHEY and CDR2 SVGAGI. The CDR3 DNA sequence: TGTGCCAGCAGTTACTCATTGCAGGGACTAGCGGGAGGGAACGAGCAGTACTTC. Encoded protein: CASSYSLQGLAGGNEQYF.

This rearrangement joins TRBV20-1 to TRBJ2-7; 8 bases map to TRBD1. Trimming cost V 2 bases and J 2 bases; bases outside gene matches: 5. The CDR3 contains 14 residues. Looked up from germline, CDR1 is DFQATT and CDR2 is SNEGSKA (reference sequence). In DNA, the CDR3 is TGCAGTGCTAGAACTTTCAGGGGGCCCTACGAGCAGTACTTC. It translates to CSARTFRGPYEQYF.

V and J are TRBV18 and TRBJ1-4; tentative D call: TRBD1 (5 bases). The CDR3 has 14 amino acids. Between the trimmed V and J ends, which lost 3 bases and 4 bases, there was a span of 9 bases. Germline loops: CDR1 KGHSH, CDR2 LQKENI. CDR3 nucleotides: TGTGCCAGCTCACCCACTGGGGGTAATGAAAAACTGTTTTTT. Amino acids: CASSPTGGNEKLFF.

V gene TRBV30 combines with J gene TRBJ1-2; D not resolved. Germline lookup yields CDR1 GTSNPN and CDR2 SVGIG (reference sequence). V gave up 0 bases and J gave up 0 bases, with 8 bases separating them. The CDR3 is 14 amino acids. CDR3 region: CAWSVGRTNYGYTF. The CDR3 DNA sequence: TGTGCCTGGAGTGTGGGCAGGACTAACTATGGCTACACCTTC.

The table lists this clonotype with a few counts. This chain links TRBV20-1 with TRBJ2-3; TRBD2 might be the D (6 bases). The CDR3 loop spans 15 amino acids. V lost 3 bases and J 1 base, leaving 14 bases between the germline ends. Germline loops: CDR1 DFQATT, CDR2 SNEGSKA (reference sequence). In DNA, the CDR3 is TGCAGTGCTAGTGCGGGGAGTGCGGGCACAGATACGCAGTATTTT. This codes for CSASAGSAGTDTQYF.

The table lists this clonotype with a few counts. The chain joins TRBV21-1 to TRBJ2-7; the table's D call of TRBD2 was not tested on the DNA. TRBV21-1 is a recognized pseudogene. This CDR3 is 19 amino acids long. CDR3 bases: TGTGCCAGCAGCAAAGAGAGGACGGGCGGGGGGACTTTCTCCTACGAGCAGTACTTC. It yields the protein CASSKERTGGGTFSYEQYF.

The V call is TRBV28, the J call TRBJ1-2; D uncertain. Trimming cost V 2 bases and J 6 bases, with 4 bases left between them. Germline CDR1 is MDHEN and CDR2 is SYDVKM. CDR3 length: 11 amino acids. The DNA of the CDR3 is TGTGCCAGCAGTTTAGGAAATGGCTACACCTTC. The encoded protein is CASSLGNGYTF.

V gene TRBV6-1 combines with J gene TRBJ2-3; 12 bases match TRBD2. Germline CDR1 reads MNHNS; CDR2 reads SASEGT. V trimming: 8 bases; J trimming: 3 bases; junction bases outside the gene matches: 3. The CDR3 runs to 14 residues. CDR3 DNA: TGTGCCAGCCTAGCGGGAGGGCATACAGATACGCAGTATTTT. This sequence encodes CASLAGGHTDTQYF.